The 20 T cell receptor beta chains listed next were all sequenced from one sample in a study of T cell clonotyping in hematopoietic cell transplantation. Libraries were prepared by immunoSEQ multiplex PCR; TCRdb keeps only in-frame clonotypes and omits some of them. The sample consists of fewer than 3,000 clones, approximately 82% of them appearing once. Specimen: peripheral blood mononuclear cells, collected 30 days after allogeneic stem cell transplant. Receptors were obtained from a male patient in his sixties or seventies who had an allogeneic stem cell transplant, so T cells may come from the graft donor. Some clones in this sample may be carry-over from other donors' samples.

The chain uses TRBV28 and TRBJ2-7; 10 bases agree with TRBD2. V lost 6 bases, J lost 8 bases, and 13 bases stayed unmatched. CDR1 is MDHEN and CDR2 is SYDVKM in the germline V gene. This CDR3 is built from 15 residues. CDR3 in amino acids: CASSPQVAGGSKQYF. The CDR3, as DNA: TGTGCCAGCAGCCCACAGGTAGCGGGAGGTTCGAAGCAGTACTTC. Complete variable domain (other parts from reference TRBV28 and TRBJ2-7): DVKVTQSSRYLVKRTGEKVFLECVQDMDHENMFWYRQDPGLGLRLIYFSYDVKMKEKGDIPEGYSVSREKKERFSLILESASTNQTSMYLCASSPQVAGGSKQYFGPGTRLTVT.

This chain links TRBV5-1 with TRBJ2-3, with 16 positions matching TRBD2. J was trimmed by 5 bases and V by 2 bases; bases with no gene match: 5. The CDR3 contains 17 residues. Germline V gene data show CDR1 as SGHRS and CDR2 as YFSETQ. CDR3 nucleotides: TGCGCCAGCAGCTTCCCGGGACTAGCGGGAGGGGGAGATACGCAGTATTTT. It is translated as CASSFPGLAGGGDTQYF.

The V gene is TRBV30, the J gene TRBJ2-7; D remains ambiguous. The V gene's germline CDR1 is GTSNPN and CDR2 SVGIG (reference sequence). The CDR3 spans 11 residues. Deletions cut 4 bases from V and 7 bases from J, with 11 bases between. The DNA for the CDR3 is TGTGCCTGGAAAGAGCTGGGGGAGCAGTACTTC. Amino acids: CAWKELGEQYF.

As regards this clone: One junction end does not reproduce the germline sequence, and a read error may be involved. This chain links TRBV6-4 with TRBJ2-5, with a possible D match to TRBD1 (7 bases). The J call may be wrong; the DNA end is better matched by TRBJ2-7. This CDR3 is built from 18 residues. Germline V gene lookup returns CDR1 MRHNA and CDR2 SNTAGT. CDR3 loop: CASGERRGQRRGDYEQYF. The CDR3 DNA follows: TGTGCCAGCGGTGAGAGGCGGGGACAGCGACGAGGGGATTACGAGCAGTACTTC.

J is TRBJ2-7 and V is TRBV30, with D possibly being TRBD1 or TRBD2 (6 bases each). The CDR3 totals 12 residues. With 5 bases removed from V and 3 bases from J, the gap between germline ends came to 11 bases. Germline V gene sequence: CDR1 GTSNPN, CDR2 SVGIG (reference sequence). The CDR3, as DNA: TGTGCCTGGGGGGCGGGACACTACGAGCAGTACTTC. Translating gives CAWGAGHYEQYF.

The CDR3: CASSTGTRDNEQFF. CDR3 coding DNA: TGTGCCAGTAGTACCGGGACTCGGGACAATGAGCAGTTCTTC. The V call is TRBV19, the J call TRBJ2-1, with D perhaps TRBD2 (6 bases). Germline V gene lookup returns CDR1 LNHDA and CDR2 SQIVND (reference sequence). The CDR3 covers 14 residues. V was cut by 4 bases and J by 5 bases, with 12 bases left in between.

V is TRBV5-1 and J is TRBJ2-7; TRBD1 agrees at 10 bases. Germline CDR1 SGHRS, CDR2 YFSETQ. After removal of 4 bases from V and 6 bases from J, the junction contained 7 bases not matched to a gene. The CDR3 extends over 14 amino acids. CDR3 residues: CASSPGTGELEQYF. The CDR3 DNA reads as TGCGCCAGCAGCCCCGGGACAGGGGAGCTCGAGCAGTACTTC.

This CDR3 is CASSLRGPRQETQYF. CDR3 bases: TGTGCCAGCAGCTTAAGGGGCCCCCGCCAAGAGACCCAGTACTTC. V is TRBV11-2 and J is TRBJ2-5; tentatively, D is TRBD1 (5 bases). The germline V gene encodes CDR1 SGHAT and CDR2 FQNNGV. CDR3 size: 15 residues. V shed 2 bases and J shed 1 base, with 11 bases lying between them.

The chain carries TRBV7-9 and TRBJ2-3; tentatively, D is TRBD2 (7 bases). This CDR3 region has 14 residues. V was clipped by 5 bases and J by 6 bases, with 15 bases between them. From germline, CDR1 is SEHNR and CDR2 FQNEAQ (reference sequence). The CDR3 sequence is CASSLGGQGDTQYF. CDR3 coding DNA: TGTGCCAGCAGCCTCGGGGGGCAGGGGGATACGCAGTATTTT.

The count of this clone is one. This sequence joins TRBV10-2 and TRBJ2-1; D tentatively reads TRBD1 or TRBD2 (6 bases each). CDR3 length: 15 amino acids. V dropped 4 bases and J dropped 6 bases, with 16 bases sitting between them. Germline V CDR1 and CDR2: WSHSY, SAAADI. The DNA of the CDR3 is TGCGCCAGCAGTGCGGGGGTGGGGGCCAGCAATGAGCAGTTCTTC. Translating it yields CASSAGVGASNEQFF.

A few counts support this clone. The chain has TRBV6-6 and TRBJ2-1, with 11 bases that match TRBD2. The germline V gene encodes CDR1 MNHNY and CDR2 SVGAGI (reference sequence). The CDR3 sequence is 14 residues long. The trim removed 10 bases at V and 5 bases at J, leaving 7 bases unmatched. CDR3 sequence (DNA): TGTGCCACCCTACTAGCGGGAGACCACAATGAGCAGTTCTTC. Its translation: CATLLAGDHNEQFF.

Only one count was recorded for this clone. The V gene is TRBV4-1, the J gene TRBJ2-7; D may match TRBD1 or TRBD2 (5 bases each). CDR1 and CDR2 from the germline V gene are MGHRA and YSYEKL. The CDR3 contains 15 residues. V lost 4 bases to trimming and J lost 2 bases, with 15 bases between them. The CDR3 DNA is TGCGCCAGCAGCCGAGTAGGGGACCAGCCCTACGAGCAGTACTTC. It yields the protein CASSRVGDQPYEQYF.

This clone was seen more than once but under ten times. The rearrangement joins TRBV7-6 to TRBJ2-3; D ambiguous. CDR1 SGHVS and CDR2 FNYEAQ come from the germline V gene. V shed 5 bases and J shed 5 bases, with 8 bases lying between them. The CDR3 is made up of 12 amino acids. CDR3 nucleotide sequence: TGTGCCAGCAGCGCTGGGGTAGATACGCAGTATTTT. It is translated as CASSAGVDTQYF.

J is TRBJ1-2 and V is TRBV5-1, with 8 positions matching TRBD1. The CDR3 has 14 amino acids. The V gene's germline CDR1 is SGHRS and CDR2 YFSETQ. Unmatched junction bases numbered 2, after V lost 1 base and J lost 3 bases. This chain's CDR3 is CASSLTGGHYGYTF. CDR3 nucleotides: TGCGCCAGCAGCTTGACAGGGGGACACTATGGCTACACCTTC.

This chain connects TRBV19 to TRBJ2-1; 9 positions agree with TRBD2. Trimming at V came to 10 bases and at J to 4 bases, leaving 8 bases not matched to a gene. CDR1 is LNHDA, CDR2 SQIVND, per germline (reference sequence). There are 14 residues in the CDR3. In nucleotides, the CDR3 is TGTGCCACCCTAGCGGGAAATCGGTACAATGAGCAGTTCTTC. Translating gives CATLAGNRYNEQFF.

This clone was recorded a few times. The CDR3 reads CASRWRRGAYEQYF. CDR3 nucleotides: TGTGCCAGCAGGTGGCGGCGGGGAGCCTACGAGCAGTACTTC. The chain recombines TRBV6-1 with TRBJ2-7, with TRBD2 as a possible D gene (6 bases). V dropped 6 bases and J dropped 2 bases, with 14 bases sitting between them. CDR1 and CDR2 (germline): MNHNS, SASEGT. This CDR3 is built from 14 residues.

The chain is built from TRBV11-3 and TRBJ2-1, with 7 bases identical to TRBD1. V was clipped by 2 bases and J by 5 bases; unmatched bases: 3. Germline CDR1 and CDR2: SGHNT and YENEEA. There are 14 residues in the CDR3. The CDR3 nucleotides are TGTGCCAGCAGCTTAAGGCAGGGGGACAATGAGCAGTTCTTC. This translates into CASSLRQGDNEQFF. Full variable domain (remainder filled in from reference TRBV11-3 and TRBJ2-1): EAGVVQSPRYKIIEKKQPVAFWCNPISGHNTLYWYLQNLGQGPELLIRYENEEAVDDSQLPKDRFSAERLKGVDSTLKIQPAELGDSAVYLCASSLRQGDNEQFFGPGTRLTVL.

The V call is TRBV16, the J call TRBJ1-5; D is possibly TRBD1 (6 bases). The V end lost 3 bases, the J end lost 1 base, and 10 bases lay between the germline ends. CDR3 length: 15 residues. Per germline, CDR1 KGHSY and CDR2 FQNENV. CDR3 residues: CASSHLGGSNQPQHF. CDR3 sequence (DNA): TGTGCCAGCAGCCATTTAGGGGGAAGCAATCAGCCCCAGCATTTT.

This clone showed up just once. The chain is built from TRBV7-2 and TRBJ1-2; the D gene is possibly TRBD1 (5 bases). Germline V gene sequence: CDR1 SGHTA, CDR2 FQGNSA. The CDR3 extends over 15 amino acids. V lost 5 bases and J 7 bases, leaving 20 bases between the germline ends. In DNA form, the CDR3 reads TGTGCCAGCAGCGGCGCCGGGACCGGATTAGGTGGCTACACCTTC. This codes for CASSGAGTGLGGYTF.

CDR3 DNA: TGTGCCAGCAGCTTGACAGGGAGCACAGATACGCAGTATTTT. It specifies CASSLTGSTDTQYF. The chain couples TRBV7-3 to TRBJ2-3, with TRBD1 identical over 7 bases. CDR3 length: 14 residues. V dropped 3 bases and J dropped 0; count of bases not matched to a gene: 0. Germline V CDR1 and CDR2: SGHTA, FQGTGA.